These T cell receptor beta chains were read from a single sample in a study of CD8+CD57+ T cells in acquired aplastic anemia. TCRdb itself ran the reads through MiXCR, one entry per CDR3 protein. The table records approximately 95,000 distinct CDR3 sequences, approximately 73% of them present only once. The sequenced sample consisted of sorted CD4+, CD8+, or CD8+CD57+ T cells (not recorded which) from PBMCs. The origin of the receptors is a human donor with aplastic anemia. Each CDR3 is given with its conserved first and last residue. A D gene is named only where the DNA matches it firmly. Size tells how often a clone was seen (once, few, many) or the class of an expanded clone, and some rows leave it out.

J gene: TRBJ2-7; D gene: TRBD2; V gene: TRBV20-1; clone size: .; CDR3 protein: CSARDFTGAGGDSYEQYF; CDR3 DNA: TGCAGTGCTAGAGATTTTACGGGGGCGGGAGGGGACTCCTACGAGCAGTACTTC
J gene: TRBJ2-1; D gene: .; V gene: TRBV15; clone size: .; CDR3 protein: CATSRDNQKQFF; CDR3 DNA: TGTGCCACCAGCAGAGATAACCAGAAGCAGTTCTTC
J gene: TRBJ2-3; D gene: .; V gene: TRBV6-1; clone size: .; CDR3 protein: CASSPVGADTQYF; CDR3 DNA: TGTGCCAGCAGTCCCGTAGGCGCAGATACGCAGTATTTT
J gene: TRBJ2-7; D gene: .; V gene: TRBV11-2; clone size: .; CDR3 protein: CASSLDEQDPGHEQYF; CDR3 DNA: TGTGCCAGCAGCTTAGATGAGCAGGACCCCGGCCACGAGCAGTACTTC
J gene: TRBJ1-1; D gene: .; V gene: TRBV24-1; clone size: once; CDR3 protein: CATSEGRENTEAFF; CDR3 DNA: TGTGCCACCAGTGAAGGCAGGGAGAACACTGAAGCTTTCTTT
J gene: TRBJ2-7; D gene: .; V gene: TRBV6-5; clone size: .; CDR3 protein: CAAAEQYF; CDR3 DNA: TGTGCCGCCGCCGAGCAGTACTTC
J gene: TRBJ2-3; D gene: .; V gene: TRBV20-1; clone size: .; CDR3 protein: CSARGVTGARPDTQYF; CDR3 DNA: TGCAGTGCTAGAGGGGTGACGGGAGCGCGCCCAGATACGCAGTATTTT
J gene: TRBJ2-7; D gene: TRBD1; V gene: TRBV19; clone size: .; CDR3 protein: CASSTQTGEKHF; CDR3 DNA: TGTGCCAGTAGTACCCAGACAGGGGAGAAACACTTC
J gene: TRBJ2-1; D gene: .; V gene: TRBV20-1; clone size: few; CDR3 protein: CSATAPERYNEQFF; CDR3 DNA: TGCAGTGCTACCGCTCCTGAGCGGTACAACGAGCAGTTCTTC
J gene: TRBJ1-6; D gene: .; V gene: TRBV19; clone size: many; CDR3 protein: CAIGDTVNSPLHF; CDR3 DNA: TGTGCCATTGGGGACACCGTAAATTCACCCCTCCACTTT
J gene: TRBJ2-7; D gene: .; V gene: TRBV7-9; clone size: few; CDR3 protein: CASSLESEQYF; CDR3 DNA: TGTGCCAGCAGCTTAGAAAGCGAGCAGTACTTC
J gene: TRBJ1-3; D gene: .; V gene: TRBV29-1; clone size: .; CDR3 protein: CSVGTEYSGNTIYF; CDR3 DNA: TGCAGCGTTGGGACAGAGTACTCTGGAAACACCATATATTTT
J gene: TRBJ1-2; D gene: .; V gene: TRBV20-1; clone size: .; CDR3 protein: CSAPLSTNYGYTF; CDR3 DNA: TGCAGTGCCCCTCTCAGCACTAACTACGGCTACACCTTC
J gene: TRBJ2-7; D gene: TRBD2; V gene: TRBV20-1; clone size: few; CDR3 protein: CSARKAGLGYEQYF; CDR3 DNA: TGCAGTGCTAGAAAAGCGGGGCTGGGCTACGAGCAGTACTTC
J gene: TRBJ1-6; D gene: .; V gene: TRBV19; clone size: .; CDR3 protein: CASSTGISPLHF; CDR3 DNA: TGTGCCAGTAGTACAGGCATTTCACCCCTCCACTTT
J gene: TRBJ1-3; D gene: .; V gene: TRBV15; clone size: .; CDR3 protein: CATSRDSTFGNTIYF; CDR3 DNA: TGTGCCACCAGCAGAGATTCGACATTTGGAAACACCATATATTTT
J gene: TRBJ1-2; D gene: .; V gene: TRBV2; clone size: .; CDR3 protein: CASSETPRGGYTF; CDR3 DNA: TGTGCCAGCAGTGAAACCCCCCGGGGAGGCTACACCTTC
J gene: TRBJ1-4; D gene: .; V gene: TRBV2; clone size: .; CDR3 protein: CASTHDSATNEKLFF; CDR3 DNA: TGTGCCAGCACTCATGACAGCGCAACTAATGAAAAACTGTTTTTT
J gene: TRBJ2-7; D gene: TRBD1; V gene: TRBV9; clone size: few; CDR3 protein: CASSAGTGGTGQYF; CDR3 DNA: TGTGCCAGCAGCGCCGGGACAGGGGGCACGGGGCAGTACTTC
J gene: TRBJ2-7; D gene: .; V gene: TRBV10-3; clone size: few; CDR3 protein: CAISARDFVYEQYF; CDR3 DNA: TGTGCCATCAGTGCTCGGGACTTTGTCTACGAGCAGTACTTC
J gene: TRBJ1-1; D gene: .; V gene: TRBV5-4; clone size: .; CDR3 protein: CASSLVGRLEAFF; CDR3 DNA: TGTGCCAGCAGCTTGGTGGGGAGGTTGGAAGCTTTCTTT
J gene: TRBJ2-1; D gene: .; V gene: TRBV6-1; clone size: many; CDR3 protein: CASSEIGGTTYNEQFF; CDR3 DNA: TGTGCCAGCAGTGAAATCGGGGGAACCACCTACAATGAGCAGTTCTTC
J gene: TRBJ2-7; D gene: .; V gene: TRBV7-9; clone size: .; CDR3 protein: CASSARDTGPYEQYF; CDR3 DNA: TGTGCCAGCAGCGCTCGGGACACGGGCCCCTACGAGCAGTACTTC
J gene: TRBJ2-7; D gene: .; V gene: TRBV20-1; clone size: .; CDR3 protein: CSATNGGDPSDEQYF; CDR3 DNA: TGCAGTGCTACAAACGGCGGGGACCCCTCGGACGAGCAGTACTTC
J gene: TRBJ2-7; D gene: TRBD1; V gene: TRBV7-8; clone size: .; CDR3 protein: CASSLSGTVLSYEQYF; CDR3 DNA: TGTGCCAGCAGCCTATCCGGGACAGTTCTCTCCTACGAGCAGTACTTC
J gene: TRBJ2-7; D gene: .; V gene: TRBV20-1; clone size: .; CDR3 protein: CSGGTPTYEQYF; CDR3 DNA: TGCAGTGGCGGGACTCCTACCTACGAGCAGTACTTC
J gene: TRBJ1-2; D gene: TRBD1; V gene: TRBV20-1; clone size: few; CDR3 protein: CSARGDSNYGYTF; CDR3 DNA: TGCAGTGCTAGAGGGGACAGCAACTATGGCTACACCTTC
J gene: TRBJ1-5; D gene: .; V gene: TRBV2; clone size: medium-sized; CDR3 protein: CASRGIAYSNQPQHF; CDR3 DNA: TGTGCCAGCAGAGGAATAGCCTATAGCAATCAGCCCCAGCATTTT
J gene: TRBJ2-3; D gene: TRBD2; V gene: TRBV9; clone size: many; CDR3 protein: CASSVESAGGDTDTQYF; CDR3 DNA: TGTGCCAGCAGCGTAGAGTCGGCGGGGGGGGACACAGATACGCAGTATTTT
J gene: TRBJ2-5; D gene: .; V gene: TRBV19; clone size: .; CDR3 protein: CASSSGRQETQYF; CDR3 DNA: TGTGCCAGTAGCTCGGGGCGACAAGAGACCCAGTACTTC
J gene: TRBJ2-5; D gene: .; V gene: TRBV20-1; clone size: few; CDR3 protein: CSAGGKETQYF; CDR3 DNA: TGCAGTGCCGGTGGTAAAGAGACCCAGTACTTC
J gene: TRBJ1-5; D gene: .; V gene: TRBV2; clone size: .; CDR3 protein: CASSVRGSNQPQHF; CDR3 DNA: TGTGCCAGCAGTGTGAGGGGTAGCAATCAGCCCCAGCATTTT
J gene: TRBJ2-3; D gene: TRBD2; V gene: TRBV10-3; clone size: few; CDR3 protein: CAIRGTSGGQYTDTQYF; CDR3 DNA: TGTGCCATCAGGGGGACTAGCGGGGGCCAATACACAGATACGCAGTATTTT
J gene: TRBJ2-2; D gene: .; V gene: TRBV24-1; clone size: .; CDR3 protein: CATSVGAGNTGELFF; CDR3 DNA: TGTGCCACCAGTGTGGGTGCAGGGAACACCGGGGAGCTGTTTTTT
J gene: TRBJ2-1; D gene: .; V gene: TRBV25-1; clone size: .; CDR3 protein: CASSLGGRGYNEQFF; CDR3 DNA: TGTGCCAGCAGTTTAGGGGGGCGCGGTTACAATGAGCAGTTCTTC
J gene: TRBJ1-4; D gene: .; V gene: TRBV9; clone size: once; CDR3 protein: CASATDNEKLFF; CDR3 DNA: TGTGCCAGCGCCACGGATAATGAAAAACTGTTTTTT
J gene: TRBJ2-7; D gene: .; V gene: TRBV19; clone size: .; CDR3 protein: CASSETGKSSYEQYF; CDR3 DNA: TGTGCCAGTAGTGAGACAGGTAAAAGCTCCTACGAGCAGTACTTC
J gene: TRBJ2-7; D gene: .; V gene: TRBV19; clone size: .; CDR3 protein: CASSSQTGSYEQYF; CDR3 DNA: TGTGCCAGTAGTAGCCAGACAGGCTCCTACGAGCAGTACTTC
J gene: TRBJ2-7; D gene: TRBD1; V gene: TRBV20-1; clone size: .; CDR3 protein: CSAEGQGNEQYF; CDR3 DNA: TGCAGTGCCGAGGGACAGGGTAACGAGCAGTACTTC
J gene: TRBJ2-7; D gene: .; V gene: TRBV4-2; clone size: once; CDR3 protein: CASSQPGEGLLSYEQYF; CDR3 DNA: TGTGCCAGCAGCCAACCAGGAGAAGGTTTGTTAAGCTACGAGCAGTACTTC
J gene: TRBJ2-7; D gene: .; V gene: TRBV7-8; clone size: once; CDR3 protein: CASSFTEYEQYF; CDR3 DNA: TGTGCCAGCAGCTTTACAGAGTACGAGCAGTACTTC
J gene: TRBJ2-1; D gene: TRBD2; V gene: TRBV7-3; clone size: .; CDR3 protein: CASSLERGASSNEQFF; CDR3 DNA: TGTGCCAGCAGCTTAGAGCGGGGGGCCTCTTCGAATGAGCAGTTCTTC
J gene: TRBJ1-5; D gene: .; V gene: TRBV15; clone size: .; CDR3 protein: CATSTSQGVQPQHF; CDR3 DNA: TGTGCCACCAGCACCAGCCAGGGTGTTCAGCCCCAGCATTTT
J gene: TRBJ1-5; D gene: TRBD1; V gene: TRBV12-3/TRBV12-4; clone size: once; CDR3 protein: CASRWDRGPQHF; CDR3 DNA: TGTGCCAGCAGATGGGACAGGGGACCCCAGCATTTT
J gene: TRBJ1-6; D gene: .; V gene: TRBV5-1; clone size: .; CDR3 protein: CASSLAGYGSPLHF; CDR3 DNA: TGCGCCAGCAGCTTGGCAGGGTATGGTTCACCCCTCCACTTT
J gene: TRBJ2-1; D gene: .; V gene: TRBV12-3/TRBV12-4; clone size: .; CDR3 protein: CASSPTGHQRNEQFF; CDR3 DNA: TGTGCCAGCAGTCCTACGGGACACCAAAGGAATGAGCAGTTCTTC
J gene: TRBJ2-3; D gene: TRBD2; V gene: TRBV19; clone size: .; CDR3 protein: CASSIASGGPDTQYF; CDR3 DNA: TGTGCCAGTAGTATAGCTAGCGGGGGGCCAGATACGCAGTATTTT